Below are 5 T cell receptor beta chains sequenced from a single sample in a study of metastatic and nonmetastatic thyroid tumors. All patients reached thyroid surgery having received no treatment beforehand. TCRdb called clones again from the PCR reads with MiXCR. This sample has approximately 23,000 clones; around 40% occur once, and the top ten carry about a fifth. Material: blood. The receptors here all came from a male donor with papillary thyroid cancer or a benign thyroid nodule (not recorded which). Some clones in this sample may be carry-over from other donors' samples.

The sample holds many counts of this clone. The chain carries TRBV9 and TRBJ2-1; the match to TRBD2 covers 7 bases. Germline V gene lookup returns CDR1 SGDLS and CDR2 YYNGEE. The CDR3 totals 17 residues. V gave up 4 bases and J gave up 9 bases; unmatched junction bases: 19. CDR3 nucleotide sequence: TGTGCCAGCAGCCTACTACCGGGAGCGGGAAGCTCCACTGAGCAGTTCTTC. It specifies CASSLLPGAGSSTEQFF.

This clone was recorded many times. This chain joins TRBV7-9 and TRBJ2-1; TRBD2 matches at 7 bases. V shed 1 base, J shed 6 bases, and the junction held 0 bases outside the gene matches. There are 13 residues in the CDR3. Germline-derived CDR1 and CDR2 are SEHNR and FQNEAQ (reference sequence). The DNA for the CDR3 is TGTGCCAGCAGCTTAGTAGCGGGCAATGAGCAGTTCTTC. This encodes CASSLVAGNEQFF.

CDR3 nucleotide sequence: TGTGCCAGCAGCTTATCGGGTGCGGGGTTGATGGATGGCTACACCTTC. Residues: CASSLSGAGLMDGYTF. V is TRBV7-8 and J is TRBJ1-2, with D unresolved. Germline V CDR1 and CDR2: SGHVS, FQNEAQ. Trimming took off 2 bases at V and 6 bases at J, with 19 bases between the two ends. CDR3 length: 16 amino acids.

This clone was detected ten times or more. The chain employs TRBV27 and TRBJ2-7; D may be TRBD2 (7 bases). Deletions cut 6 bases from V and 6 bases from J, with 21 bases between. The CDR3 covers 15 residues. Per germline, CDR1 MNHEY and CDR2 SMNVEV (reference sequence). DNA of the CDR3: TGTGCCAGCAGACCGATACAGGGAGGGGTGATCGAGCAGTACTTC. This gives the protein CASRPIQGGVIEQYF.

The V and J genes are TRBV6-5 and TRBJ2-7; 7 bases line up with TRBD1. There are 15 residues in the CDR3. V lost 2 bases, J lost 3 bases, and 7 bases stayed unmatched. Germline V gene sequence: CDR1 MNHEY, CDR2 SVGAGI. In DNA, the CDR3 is TGTGCCAGCAGTTACACCACAGGGGTTATCTACGAGCAGTACTTC. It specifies CASSYTTGVIYEQYF.